Shown below are 27 T cell receptor beta chains from a single sample sequenced in a study of CD8 T cells in ankylosing spondylitis. One entry per CDR3 protein results from TCRdb running MiXCR on the 5' RACE reads. Of approximately 180,000 distinct CDR3 sequences in the sample, around a sixth were seen once. Sequencing was carried out using blood, either unsorted or a sorted T cell fraction (not recorded which). All receptors derive from a male donor under 30 with ankylosing spondylitis or in good health (not recorded which).

The sample holds many counts of this clonotype. V gene TRBV7-3 combines with J gene TRBJ2-5; D perhaps matches TRBD2 (6 bases). The V end lost 3 bases, the J end lost 5 bases, and 16 bases lay between the germline ends. Germline CDR1 and CDR2: SGHTA and FQGTGA. This CDR3 has 15 amino acids. Written as DNA, the CDR3 is TGTGCCAGCAGCTTCGGCGGCCAGGCGGGGGAGACCCAGTACTTC. Translating gives CASSFGGQAGETQYF. The full variable domain, rest sourced from reference TRBV7-3 and TRBJ2-5, is GAGVSQTPSNKVTEKGKYVELRCDPISGHTALYWYRQSLGQGPEFLIYFQGTGAADDSGLPNDRFFAVRPEGSVSTLKIQRTERGDSAVYLCASSFGGQAGETQYFGPGTRLLVL.

Many counts were recorded for this clonotype. The chain carries TRBV20-1 and TRBJ2-5; D gene unclear. Germline-derived CDR1 and CDR2 are DFQATT and SNEGSKA (reference sequence). The CDR3 has 13 amino acids. Trimming removed 0 bases from V and 5 bases from J, with 10 bases in between. CDR3 sequence (DNA): TGCAGTGCTAGAGATCCGGCTCACGAGACCCAGTACTTC. Its protein product is CSARDPAHETQYF.

This clonotype was seen at least ten times. The J gene is TRBJ2-4, the V gene TRBV3-1; tentative D call: TRBD1 (6 bases). Germline lookup yields CDR1 LGHDT and CDR2 YNNKEL (reference sequence). V was cut by 4 bases and J by 0 bases, with 10 bases left in between. This CDR3 spans 15 amino acids. CDR3 sequence (DNA): TGTGCCAGCAGCCTACAGGGTTTAGCCAAAAACATTCAGTACTTC. Translation gives CASSLQGLAKNIQYF.

This clonotype appeared once. The V gene is TRBV5-4, the J gene TRBJ2-2; D ambiguous. The germline V and J ends were trimmed by 3 bases and 0 bases, with 12 bases remaining between them. The CDR3 totals 16 residues. Germline V lookup: CDR1 SGHNT, CDR2 YYREEE (reference sequence). The DNA of the CDR3 is TGTGCCAGCAGCTCTGCCCGGCTAGCGAACACCGGGGAGCTGTTTTTT. This encodes CASSSARLANTGELFF. Using reference TRBV5-4 and TRBJ2-2 for the parts outside the CDR3, the full variable domain is ETGVTQSPTHLIKTRGQQVTLRCSSQSGHNTVSWYQQALGQGPQFIFQYYREEENGRGNFPPRFSGLQFPNYSSELNVNALELDDSALYLCASSSARLANTGELFFGEGSRLTVL.

This clonotype occurred many times. The V gene is TRBV29-1, the J gene TRBJ2-7; D possibly matches TRBD1 or TRBD2 (5 bases each). CDR1 and CDR2 (germline): SQVTM, ANQGSEA. The V and J ends lost 0 bases and 7 bases respectively, with 13 bases between them. The CDR3 covers 13 residues. The CDR3 protein is CSVEDAAGTEQYF. The CDR3 region has the DNA TGCAGCGTTGAAGATGCGGCAGGGACGGAGCAGTACTTC.

This clonotype was observed at least ten times. The V and J genes are TRBV5-6 and TRBJ2-7, with D possibly matching TRBD1 (6 bases). V gave up 5 bases and J gave up 5 bases, with 20 bases separating them. The germline V gene encodes CDR1 SGHDT and CDR2 YYEEEE. The length of the CDR3 is 15 residues. The CDR3 here is CASSPPGVRYDEQYV. CDR3 in DNA: TGTGCCAGCAGTCCTCCAGGGGTCCGCTACGACGAGCAGTACGTC.

In this sample, this clonotype turned up many times. V is TRBV15 and J is TRBJ2-7; D perhaps matches TRBD1 (7 bases). The CDR3 loop spans 14 amino acids. The V end was cut by 3 bases, the J end by 3 bases, with 12 bases between. The germline V gene has CDR1 LNHNV and CDR2 YYDKDF (reference sequence). This CDR3 is CATSRAGGSYEQYF. In DNA form, the CDR3 reads TGTGCCACCAGCAGGGCAGGGGGGAGCTACGAGCAGTACTTC.

This clonotype has ten or more counts. The chain joins TRBV15 to TRBJ2-2; tentatively, D is TRBD1 (5 bases). Germline lookup yields CDR1 LNHNV and CDR2 YYDKDF (reference sequence). This CDR3 is 14 amino acids long. Trimming took off 8 bases at V and 6 bases at J, with 16 bases between the two ends. This CDR3 reads CATGLRVEAGELFF. DNA for the CDR3: TGTGCCACCGGCCTCAGGGTTGAGGCCGGGGAGCTGTTTTTT.

This clonotype was seen repeatedly, ten times or more. The chain uses TRBV20-1 and TRBJ2-7; 8 positions match TRBD2. CDR3 length: 14 amino acids. Germline assignment: CDR1 DFQATT and CDR2 SNEGSKA (reference sequence). Trimming cost V 3 bases and J 6 bases; bases outside gene matches: 10. Written as DNA, the CDR3 is TGCAGTGCTAGGCGGGGGGCGATAACCGTCGAGCAGTACTTC. Amino acids: CSARRGAITVEQYF.

This clonotype appeared many times. The V call is TRBV20-1, the J call TRBJ2-5, with TRBD2 matching over 13 bases. With V trimmed by 4 bases and J by 5 bases, 4 bases remained unmatched. The CDR3 loop spans 14 amino acids. CDR1 and CDR2 from the germline V gene are DFQATT and SNEGSKA (reference sequence). The CDR3 DNA reads TGCAGTGCTAATGGACTAGCGGGAGTGGAGACCCAGTACTTC. Its protein product is CSANGLAGVETQYF.

This clonotype was seen a few times. The genes are TRBV5-5 and TRBJ1-4; 7 bases match TRBD1. The CDR3 is 14 amino acids. After removal of 4 bases from V and 4 bases from J, the junction contained 4 bases not matched to a gene. Germline-derived CDR1 and CDR2 are SGHKS and YYEKEE (reference sequence). Here the CDR3 DNA reads TGTGCCAGCAGCGAGGGGACAGTTAATGAAAAACTGTTTTTT. Amino acids: CASSEGTVNEKLFF.

This clonotype has a single count. The V gene is TRBV20-1, the J gene TRBJ1-5; a weak D match, TRBD1 (5 bases). Trimming removed 6 bases at V and 0 bases at J, with 18 bases between. The germline gives CDR1 DFQATT, CDR2 SNEGSKA (reference sequence). The CDR3 runs 16 residues. The CDR3 region is CSATVSGTSSNQPQHF. Here the CDR3 DNA reads TGCAGTGCGACAGTCTCCGGGACGTCTAGCAATCAGCCCCAGCATTTT.

Ten or more counts support this clonotype. J is TRBJ1-4 and V is TRBV20-1; D gene uncertain. V lost 3 bases and J 5 bases, leaving 10 bases between the germline ends. CDR1 is DFQATT and CDR2 is SNEGSKA in the germline V gene (reference sequence). The CDR3 consists of 13 residues. CDR3 amino acids: CSASRIVNEKLFF. In DNA form, the CDR3 reads TGCAGTGCTAGTCGGATTGTAAATGAAAAACTGTTTTTT.

Ten or more counts support this clonotype. The chain is built from TRBV7-2 and TRBJ2-6; D is ambiguous. V lost 1 base and J 4 bases, leaving 11 bases between the germline ends. This CDR3 has 16 residues. Germline V gene data show CDR1 as SGHTA and CDR2 as FQGNSA. CDR3 in DNA: TGTGCCAGCAGCTTAGGGGGTTCAGGAGGGGCCAACGTCCTGACTTTC. Residues: CASSLGGSGGANVLTF.

This clonotype was observed at least ten times. The chain links TRBV2 to TRBJ2-1, with D perhaps assigned TRBD1 or TRBD2 (5 bases each). The CDR3 has 12 amino acids. The ends were cut back, 8 bases at V and 5 bases at J, with 10 bases in the middle. Germline CDR1 reads SNHLY; CDR2 reads FYNNEI. The chain's CDR3 is CASYGGNNEQFF. CDR3 coding DNA: TGTGCCAGCTATGGGGGTAACAATGAGCAGTTCTTC.

In this sample, this clonotype turned up many times. This rearrangement joins TRBV6-6 to TRBJ2-7; 7 nucleotides line up with TRBD1. CDR3 length: 12 residues. Germline CDR1 MNHNY, CDR2 SVGAGI (reference sequence). V was pared by 10 bases and J by 5 bases, with 8 bases of the junction left unmatched. The CDR3 here is CATHDRAHEQYF. The CDR3 nucleotides read TGTGCCACCCACGACAGGGCACACGAGCAGTACTTC.

This clonotype was seen many times. The V gene is TRBV5-1, the J gene TRBJ2-1, with TRBD2 matching 8 bases. The V gene's germline CDR1 is SGHRS and CDR2 YFSETQ. The CDR3 is made up of 14 amino acids. V lost 2 bases to trimming and J lost 7 bases; unmatched junction nucleotides: 5. The CDR3 DNA reads as TGCGCCAGCAGCTTAACGGGAGGGCGGAATGAGCAGTTCTTC. Translation gives CASSLTGGRNEQFF.

The chain joins TRBV7-8 to TRBJ2-1; TRBD1 matches 10 bases. Trimming took 3 bases from V and 7 from J; bases not matched to a gene: 6. Germline V gives CDR1 SGHVS, CDR2 FQNEAQ. The CDR3 contains 15 residues. The CDR3 nucleotides are TGTGCCAGCAGCTTGGACCGGGACAGGGGAAATGAGCAGTTCTTC. Translated, it gives CASSLDRDRGNEQFF.

This clonotype came up many times. The chain links TRBV24-1 to TRBJ1-5, with TRBD1 matching over 8 bases. CDR1 and CDR2 from the germline V gene are KGHDR and SFDVKD. The CDR3 is 17 amino acids. The J segment lost 7 bases and the V segment lost 7 bases, leaving 17 bases of the junction unmatched. Written as DNA, the CDR3 is TGTGCCACCAGAACAAGAAGGACGGACAGGGTCGGGCAGCCCCAGCATTTT. Its translation: CATRTRRTDRVGQPQHF.

This clonotype has ten or more counts. This chain joins TRBV12-3 or TRBV12-4 and TRBJ2-3; D remains unclear. Trimming removed 4 bases from V and 0 bases from J, with 11 bases in between. This CDR3 has 15 amino acids. For the CDR3, the DNA is TGTGCCAGCAGTTACTCTGGTACTAGCACAGATACGCAGTATTTT. Residues: CASSYSGTSTDTQYF.

This clonotype was recorded at least ten times. The chain recombines TRBV12-3 or TRBV12-4 with TRBJ2-2; 10 bases are shared with TRBD2. The CDR3 sequence is 14 residues long. The junction had 4 bases not matched to a gene; V was cut back by 11 bases and J by 1 base. CDR3 sequence reads: CAGGLAENTGELFF. CDR3 DNA sequence: TGTGCCGGAGGACTAGCGGAGAACACCGGGGAGCTGTTTTTT.

This clonotype has ten or more counts. The rearrangement uses TRBV7-9 and TRBJ2-7; D is possibly TRBD2 (5 bases). The CDR3 loop spans 13 amino acids. Germline-derived CDR1 and CDR2 are SEHNR and FQNEAQ (reference sequence). The ends were cut back, 9 bases at V and 5 bases at J, with 17 bases in the middle. The CDR3 region is CASSYLAHHEQYF. The CDR3 nucleotides are TGTGCCAGTTCCTATTTAGCGCACCACGAGCAGTACTTC.

This clonotype was seen more than once but under ten times. This may come from a read error, since a much larger clone is one base off. V and J are TRBV7-2 and TRBJ2-7; 13 nucleotides align to TRBD2. Looked up from germline, CDR1 is SGHTA and CDR2 is FQGNSA. V was clipped by 5 bases and J by 4 bases; unmatched bases: 2. The CDR3 spans 14 residues. This CDR3 reads CASSPLAGGYEQYF. CDR3 nucleotide sequence: TGTGCCAGCAGCCCACTAGCGGGAGGGTACGAGCAGTACTTC.

The sample holds many counts of this clonotype. The chain combines TRBV6-6 with TRBJ2-1; D uncertain. Trimming stripped 7 bases from V and 0 bases from J, with 13 bases between. From germline, CDR1 is MNHNY and CDR2 SVGAGI (reference sequence). The CDR3 runs 15 residues. CDR3 in DNA: TGTGCCAGCATCGATGACGGCAGCTCCTACAATGAGCAGTTCTTC. Encoded protein: CASIDDGSSYNEQFF.

The chain links TRBV2 to TRBJ2-3; a possible D gene is TRBD1 (5 bases). Per germline, CDR1 SNHLY and CDR2 FYNNEI. CDR3 length: 14 amino acids. V was clipped by 7 bases and J by 4 bases, with 15 bases between them. The CDR3 spells CASIMQGSADTQYF. CDR3 coding DNA: TGTGCCAGCATTATGCAGGGATCGGCAGATACGCAGTATTTT.

The rearrangement joins TRBV29-1 to TRBJ1-2; no reliable D call. Trimming took 4 bases from V and 5 from J, leaving 20 bases between them. The CDR3 length is 15 residues. Germline CDR1 and CDR2: SQVTM and ANQGSEA. The CDR3 DNA is TGCAGCGTTGCTTCAGGAGGAAGCGTCACTTATGGCTACACCTTC. Its protein is CSVASGGSVTYGYTF.

This clonotype was detected many times. CDR3 bases: TGTGCCAGCAGCGTGACTCCCTCAAACACCGGGGAGCTGTTTTTT. As protein: CASSVTPSNTGELFF. This chain uses TRBV4-2 with TRBJ2-2; D gene uncertain. The CDR3 runs 15 residues. Germline V gene data show CDR1 as LGHNA and CDR2 as YNFKEQ. V was clipped by 5 bases and J by 2 bases, with 12 bases between them.